This is a list of T cell receptor beta chains from one sample in a study of cytomegalovirus exposure and HLA in healthy donors. Profiled with immunoSEQ multiplex PCR; TCRdb holds only in-frame clones, not every one. This sample yields 150,000 to 200,000 clones, of which 73% are seen a single time; under 7% belongs to the top ten. Input material: PBMCs. These receptors originate from a woman aged 18-29 years in good health and CMV-seropositive. Each CDR3 is given with its conserved first and last residue. The D gene is left open where the match is weak. Size is omitted from some rows. Given values are once, few, many or a class for expanded clones.

d_call clone_size j_call v_call cdr3_aa cdr3_nt
TRBD1 NA TRBJ2-7 TRBV6-1 CASSQGASSYEQYF TGTGCCAGCAGTCAGGGGGCTAGCTCCTACGAGCAGTACTTC
TRBD2 NA TRBJ2-2 TRBV2 CASSELAGNTGELFF TGTGCCAGCAGTGAACTAGCGGGTAATACCGGGGAGCTGTTTTTT
NA few TRBJ1-1 TRBV5-1 CASSLPDRGTEAFF TGCGCCAGCAGCTTACCCGACAGAGGAACTGAAGCTTTCTTT
NA few TRBJ1-2 TRBV7-3 CASSPRGESGYTF TGTGCCAGCAGCCCCCGGGGGGAGTCGGGCTACACCTTC
TRBD1 NA TRBJ2-3 TRBV29-1 CSVEEGQGTDTQYF TGCAGCGTTGAAGAGGGACAGGGCACAGATACGCAGTATTTT
TRBD1 few TRBJ1-1 TRBV19 CASTPQGASTEAFF TGTGCCAGTACACCACAGGGGGCGAGCACTGAAGCTTTCTTT
NA NA TRBJ1-1 TRBV4-3 CASSQEQGTNTEAFF TGCGCCAGCAGCCAAGAGCAGGGGACCAACACTGAAGCTTTCTTT
NA NA TRBJ1-5 TRBV18 CASSTALNQPQHF TGTGCCAGCTCCACAGCACTTAATCAGCCCCAGCATTTT
NA few TRBJ2-5 TRBV11-2 CASSFLGLAQETQYF TGTGCCAGCAGCTTCCTGGGACTGGCGCAAGAGACCCAGTACTTC
NA NA TRBJ2-2 TRBV27 CASKEGFNAGELFF TGTGCCTCTAAGGAGGGGTTTAATGCCGGGGAGCTGTTTTTT
NA NA TRBJ2-2 TRBV6-4 CASSDTLRENTGELFF TGTGCCAGCAGTGACACCCTTCGAGAGAACACCGGGGAGCTGTTTTTT